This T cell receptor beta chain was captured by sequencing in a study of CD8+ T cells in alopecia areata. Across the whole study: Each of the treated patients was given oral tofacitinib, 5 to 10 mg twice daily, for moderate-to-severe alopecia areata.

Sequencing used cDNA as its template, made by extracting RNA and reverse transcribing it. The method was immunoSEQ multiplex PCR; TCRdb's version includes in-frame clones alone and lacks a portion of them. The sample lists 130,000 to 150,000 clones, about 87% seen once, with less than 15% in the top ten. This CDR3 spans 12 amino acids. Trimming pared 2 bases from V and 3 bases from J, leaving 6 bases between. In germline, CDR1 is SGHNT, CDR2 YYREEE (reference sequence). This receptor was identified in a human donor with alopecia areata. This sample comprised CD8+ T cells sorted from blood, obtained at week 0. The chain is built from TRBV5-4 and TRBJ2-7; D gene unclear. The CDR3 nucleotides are TGTGCCAGCAGCTTAGACAACTACGAGCAGTACTTC. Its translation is CASSLDNYEQYF.